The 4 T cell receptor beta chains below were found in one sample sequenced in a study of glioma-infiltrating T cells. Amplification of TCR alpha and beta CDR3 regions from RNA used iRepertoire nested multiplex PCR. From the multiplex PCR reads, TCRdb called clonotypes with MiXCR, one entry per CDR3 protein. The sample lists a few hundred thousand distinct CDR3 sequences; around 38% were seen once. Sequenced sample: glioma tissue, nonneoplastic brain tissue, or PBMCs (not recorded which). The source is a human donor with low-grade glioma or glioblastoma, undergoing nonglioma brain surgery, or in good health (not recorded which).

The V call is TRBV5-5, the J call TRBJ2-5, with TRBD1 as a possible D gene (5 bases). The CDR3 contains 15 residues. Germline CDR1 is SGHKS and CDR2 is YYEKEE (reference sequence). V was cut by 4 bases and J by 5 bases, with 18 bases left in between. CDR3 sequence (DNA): TGTGCCAGCAGCAAACAACCAGCAAGGGGCGAGACCCAGTACTTC. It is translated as CASSKQPARGETQYF.

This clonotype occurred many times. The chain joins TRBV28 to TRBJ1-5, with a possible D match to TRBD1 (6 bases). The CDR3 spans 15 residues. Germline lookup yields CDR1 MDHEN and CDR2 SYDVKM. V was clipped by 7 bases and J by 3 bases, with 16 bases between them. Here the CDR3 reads CASTLRGAYNQPQHF. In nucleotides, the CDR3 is TGTGCCAGCACCCTACGGGGGGCTTACAATCAGCCCCAGCATTTT.

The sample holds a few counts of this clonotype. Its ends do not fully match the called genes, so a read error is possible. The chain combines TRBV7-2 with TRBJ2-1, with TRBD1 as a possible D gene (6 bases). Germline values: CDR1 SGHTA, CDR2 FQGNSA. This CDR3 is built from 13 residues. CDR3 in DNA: TGTGCTAGCAGCTTAGGGGGTGATGGTGAGCAGTTCTTC. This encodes CASSLGGDGEQFF.

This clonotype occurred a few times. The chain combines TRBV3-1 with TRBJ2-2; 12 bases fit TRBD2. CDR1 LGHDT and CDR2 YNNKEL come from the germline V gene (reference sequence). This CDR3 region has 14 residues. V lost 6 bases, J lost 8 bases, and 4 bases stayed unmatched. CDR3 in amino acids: CASRPLAGGGELFF. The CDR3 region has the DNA TGTGCCAGCAGACCACTAGCGGGAGGAGGGGAGCTGTTTTTT. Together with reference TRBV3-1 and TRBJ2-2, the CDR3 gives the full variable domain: DTAVSQTPKYLVTQMGNDKSIKCEQNLGHDTMYWYKQDSKKFLKIMFSYNNKELIINETVPNRFSPKSPDKAHLNLHINSLELGDSAVYFCASRPLAGGGELFFGEGSRLTVL.